This TCR beta chain stems from a study of control samples from healthy donors and cancer patients. Repertoires were generated with immunoSEQ multiplex PCR, while TCRdb's copy carries only in-frame clones and drops some. The sample gives roughly 130,000 clones, 88% of which show up once; 8.5% to 9.5% is in the top ten. This clone was seen once. The CDR3 runs to 14 residues. The junction had 8 bases not matched to a gene; V was cut back by 5 bases and J by 3 bases. CDR1 is SQVTM and CDR2 is ANQGSEA in the germline V gene. The chain uses TRBV29-1 and TRBJ1-2, with 8 bases matching TRBD1. The specimen was blood. This clonotype was obtained from a woman in her thirties in good health. The CDR3 region is CSVFAGQGDYGYTF. CDR3 sequence (DNA): TGCAGCGTTTTTGCCGGACAGGGAGACTATGGCTACACCTTC.